This T cell receptor beta chain emerged from a study of blood T cell repertoires in COVID-19. Study background: COVID-19 samples collected from the United States, Italy and Spain covered acute and convalescent phases. The analysed material was cDNA or gDNA that came from T cells, B-cell-depleted T cells, or PBMCs.

Enrolled during active infection, Seattle patients were then followed longitudinally. Germline V gene data show CDR1 as MDHEN and CDR2 as SYDVKM. This CDR3 has 17 residues. The ends lost 6 bases at V and 0 bases at J; junction bases unmatched: 8. As processed by the authors: Reference gene primers were amplified, and this amplification served to estimate nucleated cell counts. Assay used: immunoSEQ multiplex PCR; TCRdb lists only in-frame clones, some missing. The V and J calls and clone size were taken over from that table, and D and trimming were inferred from the DNA. The sample includes about 210,000 clones, around four fifths of them seen just once.

The sequence was obtained from a woman at least 80 years old with COVID-19, enrolled during active disease. Sequencing used peripheral blood. The J gene is TRBJ1-5, the V gene TRBV28; 10 bases fit TRBD1. The CDR3 protein is CASSPPGTGVSNQPQHF. For the CDR3, the DNA is TGTGCCAGCAGCCCCCCCGGGACAGGGGTTAGCAATCAGCCCCAGCATTTT. Drawing the rest from reference TRBV28 and TRBJ1-5, the complete variable domain is DVKVTQSSRYLVKRTGEKVFLECVQDMDHENMFWYRQDPGLGLRLIYFSYDVKMKEKGDIPEGYSVSREKKERFSLILESASTNQTSMYLCASSPPGTGVSNQPQHFGDGTRLSIL.